This TCR beta chain emerged from a study of cytomegalovirus exposure and HLA in healthy donors. As regards this clone: Its specificity is unknown.

CDR1 and CDR2 from the germline V gene are SGHAT and FQNNGV. This CDR3 has 14 amino acids. V was pared by 5 bases and J by 6 bases, with 6 bases of the junction left unmatched. In the PCR, 60 Vbeta and 13 Jbeta primers were used. Sequenced by immunoSEQ multiplex PCR; TCRdb stores in-frame clones only, minus some. Found here are under 75,000 clones; the top ten clones hold roughly 2.3%. Regarding the study as a whole: HLA allele associations emerged for 17,000 or so TCR beta sequences in a later analysis, at 0.05 false discovery rate. Cytomegalovirus association was listed for 150 or so TCR beta chains.

The sequenced material came from PBMCs. This clonotype was sampled from a female donor in good health and CMV-seropositive. The rearrangement uses TRBV11-2 and TRBJ2-7; TRBD1 aligns across 11 bases. CDR3 region: CASSEDRGLPEQYF. The DNA of the CDR3 is TGTGCCAGCAGCGAGGACAGGGGGCTCCCCGAGCAGTACTTC.